The following is a T cell receptor beta chain sequence with its context. Its antigen target is currently unknown. Per-base qualities were not stored, and no clone one base away is much larger. Before genomic DNA extraction, conventional CD4+ T cells were purified from blood as CD25-low CD127-high cells. Eight or nine healthy control donors served as the comparison group for repertoire analyses. The data stem from a study of regulatory and conventional T cells in RAG deficiency (TCRdb year 2017). Background on the whole study: High-throughput TCR beta sequencing was used to compare the diversity and composition of the Treg, conventional CD4+ and CD8+ T cell repertoires of RAG-deficient patients with those of healthy controls. The study at large found these results: All patient T-cell subsets had shorter CDR3 lengths; Omenn syndrome patients showed >80% Treg-Tconv repertoire overlap at nucleotide and amino acid level. Compared with controls, Omenn syndrome and CID/AS patients had approximately 95-fold fewer unique TCR beta sequences in Treg cells, whereas the reduction in the other subsets was around 9.4-fold. RAG-deficient patients showed markedly lower Shannon entropy and higher Simpson indices than control T-cell subpopulations. In Omenn syndrome patients, sorted CD25-high CD127-low cells may represent peripherally activated cells rather than bona fide Treg cells. For some subjects, some analyses of T-cell subsets were not performed.

Library preparation used the immunoSEQ multiplex PCR assay. Genomic DNA from the sorted T-cell subsets was used to amplify and sequence rearranged TCR beta chain products. Under the source paper's analysis protocol: Repertoire diversity of productive TCR beta rearrangements was quantified using Shannon entropy and Simpson indices. Clonal expansion was assessed using the summed frequency of the 100 most abundant productive TCR beta clonotypes among total reads. The TRB repertoires were scored with a self-reactivity index built on which amino acids appear at CDR3beta positions 6 and 7. Two-way ANOVA was used for repertoire analyses, and Student t or Mann-Whitney tests were used for flow cytometric analyses. The immuneACCESS repertoire file appears here via TCRdb, limited to in-frame rearrangements. These files lack a portion of the clones; in checked studies, under half of the deficit traces to unresolved V genes, and the cause of the others is not known. From that table come the V and J calls and clone size; the DNA was used to work out D and trimming. The sample table contains over 45,000 clones; only one count was recorded for over 80% of them. The top ten hold about 0.53% of the sample.

CDR1 and CDR2, per the germline V gene, are MNHEY and SVGAGI. The CDR3 starts with the cysteine, ends with the phenylalanine, and has 14 residues. Left in the record is the CDR3 DNA by itself, 42 bases read in frame from the first base. V lost 7 bases and J lost 10 bases; the stretch between them is 17 bases long. The same data also went into a second study, on regulatory T cells. In that second paper, the authors write: For the multiplex PCR, 52 forward TRBV primers and 13 reverse TRBJ primers were used, and amplification bias was corrected with both assay-based and computational methods. In patients, repertoires had restricted unique TRB V-J pairs and skewed V and J gene usage, with regulatory T cells showing the most marked changes. The study compared T-cell receptor beta repertoires of sorted regulatory, conventional CD4+ and CD8+ T cells in CD3G-deficient patients with those in healthy controls. Ficoll density separation was used to isolate peripheral blood mononuclear cells. Within the immunoSEQ assay, multiplex PCR amplified rearranged TRB loci from genomic DNA. TRB amplicons were sequenced using an Illumina HiSeq platform. Custom algorithms error-filtered the raw sequences and aligned them to reference gene sequences, after which the immunoSEQ online tools were used for analysis. Productive and nonproductive TRB rearrangement frequencies were evaluated among both unique and total sequences. Groups were compared by t tests, Mann-Whitney tests or two-way ANOVA performed in Prism software.

Sequenced sample: CD4+ effector T cells sorted from blood. The rearrangement combines TRBV6-5 with TRBJ1-6; TRBD1 could be the D gene, as 6 bases match. This TCR derives from a human donor in good health. Here is the DNA: TGTGCCAGCACCCCGACAGGATCAGGGTCACCCCTCCACTTT. Its translation is CASTPTGSGSPLHF.